The 9 T cell receptor beta chains reported below all come from one sample, sequenced in a study of T-cell reconstitution after alpha-beta-depleted transplantation in children. During its preparation, the TCRbeta library received unique molecular identifiers. TCRdb re-analysed the PCR reads in MiXCR, keeping a single row per CDR3 protein. The sample contains about 400,000 distinct CDR3 sequences, about a fifth of which appear only once. The specimen was PBMCs from the stem cell graft donor, collected from the stem cell graft. Receptors originate from a human donor who donated a stem cell graft to a child with acute myeloid leukemia.

CDR3 residues: CSVEDARGLETQYF. CDR3 nucleotides: TGCAGCGTTGAAGACGCCAGGGGGCTTGAGACCCAGTACTTC. This rearrangement joins TRBV29-1 to TRBJ2-5; 8 bases align to TRBD1. The J segment lost 5 bases and the V segment lost 0 bases, leaving 5 bases of the junction unmatched. CDR3 length: 14 amino acids. CDR1 is SQVTM and CDR2 is ANQGSEA in the germline V gene.

With respect to this clonotype: A much larger clone lies a single base off, so this may be a read error. This sequence joins TRBV20-1 and TRBJ2-5, with 7 bases matching TRBD2. Germline assignment: CDR1 DFQATT and CDR2 SNEGSKA (reference sequence). The CDR3 contains 13 residues. The CDR3 spells CSAPLAFQQTQYF. The CDR3 DNA is TGCAGTGCCCCACTAGCGTTCCAACAGACCCAGTACTTC.

CDR3 sequence (DNA): TGCAGCGTTGCTGGGGTAAACATTCAGTACTTC. Translation gives CSVAGVNIQYF. The chain employs TRBV29-1 and TRBJ2-4, with D uncertain. The germline CDR1 and CDR2 sequences are SQVTM and ANQGSEA. The CDR3 has 11 amino acids. V lost 4 bases, J lost 6 bases, and 7 bases lay in between.

The chain has TRBV21-1 and TRBJ2-7; the table's D call, TRBD1, has no DNA check behind it. TRBV21-1 is listed as a pseudogene. The CDR3 contains 16 residues. CDR3 nucleotides: TGTGCCAACTTCCGCAGCCGGACAGGAATAAACTACGAGCAGTACTTC. Amino acids: CANFRSRTGINYEQYF.

This clonotype was seen more than once but under ten times. The V call is TRBV7-9, the J call TRBJ2-3; unclear D gene. V was shortened by 3 bases and J by 1 base, with 8 bases between the two germline ends. The CDR3 is made up of 14 amino acids. Per germline, CDR1 SEHNR and CDR2 FQNEAQ (reference sequence). Here the CDR3 reads CASSLSLGTDTQYF. The CDR3, as DNA: TGTGCCAGCAGCTTGAGTCTGGGCACAGATACGCAGTATTTT.

The rearrangement links TRBV10-3 to TRBJ1-4, with 8 bases fitting TRBD1. The V and J ends lost 3 bases and 5 bases, in that order; junction bases with no gene match: 2. This CDR3 comprises 14 residues. Germline loops: CDR1 ENHRY, CDR2 SYGVKD. This CDR3 is CAISDRDRNEKLFF. The CDR3 DNA reads TGTGCCATCAGTGACAGGGACAGGAATGAAAAACTGTTTTTT.

The chain uses TRBV9 and TRBJ2-2, with no clear D. This CDR3 spans 11 amino acids. CDR1 is SGDLS, CDR2 YYNGEE, per germline. The V end was cut by 2 bases, the J end by 9 bases, with 5 bases between. Written as DNA, the CDR3 is TGTGCCAGCAGCGTTTCAAGGGAGCTGTTTTTT. Protein sequence: CASSVSRELFF.

The J gene is TRBJ2-3, the V gene TRBV11-3; possibly TRBD2 for D (6 bases). Germline V gene sequence: CDR1 SGHNT, CDR2 YENEEA. With 3 bases removed from V and 4 bases from J, the gap between germline ends came to 14 bases. The CDR3 extends over 15 amino acids. CDR3 in amino acids: CASSLDGGPPDTQYF. CDR3 sequence (DNA): TGTGCCAGCAGCTTGGACGGGGGTCCCCCAGATACGCAGTATTTT.

This clonotype was counted only a few times. The CDR3 loop is CAWRLSRGTDTQYF. In nucleotides, the CDR3 is TGTGCCTGGAGGTTAAGCCGGGGCACAGATACGCAGTATTTT. This chain connects TRBV30 to TRBJ2-3; no clear D. Germline CDR1 GTSNPN, CDR2 SVGIG (reference sequence). With 3 bases removed from V and 1 base from J, the gap between germline ends came to 11 bases. The CDR3 loop spans 14 amino acids.